This T cell receptor (beta chain) appears in the sequencing data of a study of T-cell memory formation after mild COVID-19. TCRdb reanalysed the 5' RACE reads using MiXCR and keeps one entry per CDR3 protein. The sample consists of nearly 110,000 distinct CDR3 sequences, approximately 15% of them appearing once. Note on this clonotype: Its target is unknown.

General study points: Contracting CD8+ clones were enriched in EMRA, CD4+ mainly in CM and EM.

The TCR was taken from a man in his late teens or twenties who had mild COVID-19 (a few samples of this study predate the infection). Cell type and time point are not known. Sequencing was carried out using PBMCs or a T cell subset sorted from them (not recorded which).

This CDR3 reads CASSESGTGGQPQHF. Written as DNA, the CDR3 is TGTGCCAGCAGTGAATCAGGGACAGGGGGTCAGCCCCAGCATTTT. The chain uses TRBV2 and TRBJ1-5; 11 nucleotides align to TRBD1. Germline trimming cut 2 bases from V and 6 bases from J; bases unmatched to any gene: 3. The CDR3 loop spans 15 amino acids. Germline V gives CDR1 SNHLY, CDR2 FYNNEI.